This T cell receptor (beta chain) is from a study of T cell responses to AZD1222 COVID-19 vaccine. Study-wide results and caveats: Nearly half of spike-specific TCRs reportedly target variant regions that are unmutated in the B.1.351 and B.1.1.7 variants. In a largely white British group with more females than males, clonal diversity was possibly underestimated. Without day 14 samples, only post-peak T cell repertoires were studied.

This CDR3 has 16 residues. V gave up 2 bases and J gave up 0 bases, with 11 bases separating them. Germline values: CDR1 SGHTA, CDR2 FQGNSA. This clone was seen only a few times. Its specificity is not known. Libraries were prepared by immunoSEQ multiplex PCR; TCRdb keeps only in-frame clonotypes and omits some of them. The data show 120,000 or so clones, roughly 90% seen once. This sequence joins TRBV7-2 and TRBJ1-5; D may be TRBD1 (5 bases). This receptor was identified in an adult in good health. Sequenced here: peripheral blood, sampled on day 0 of AZD1222 vaccination. The CDR3 reads CASSLIHGASNQPQHF. The CDR3 region has the DNA TGTGCCAGCAGCTTAATCCACGGGGCTAGCAATCAGCCCCAGCATTTT.